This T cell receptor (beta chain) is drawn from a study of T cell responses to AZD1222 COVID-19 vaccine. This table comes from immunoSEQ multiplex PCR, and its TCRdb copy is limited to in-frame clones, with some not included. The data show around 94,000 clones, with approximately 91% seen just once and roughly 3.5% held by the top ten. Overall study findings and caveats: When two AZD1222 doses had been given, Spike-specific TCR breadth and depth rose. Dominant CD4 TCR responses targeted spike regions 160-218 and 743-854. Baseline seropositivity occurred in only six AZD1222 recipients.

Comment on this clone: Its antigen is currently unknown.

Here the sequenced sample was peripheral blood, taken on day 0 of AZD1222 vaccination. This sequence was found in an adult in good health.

In DNA form, the CDR3 reads TGTGCCAGCAGCCAGGGACAGGGGGCGCGTATAGAGACCCAGTACTTC. It translates to CASSQGQGARIETQYF. This sequence joins TRBV3-1 (or the pseudogene TRBV3-2) and TRBJ2-5; 12 nucleotides match TRBD1. The CDR3 covers 16 residues. CDR1 is LGHDT, CDR2 YNNKEL, per germline (reference sequence). J was trimmed by 4 bases and V by 3 bases; bases with no gene match: 6.